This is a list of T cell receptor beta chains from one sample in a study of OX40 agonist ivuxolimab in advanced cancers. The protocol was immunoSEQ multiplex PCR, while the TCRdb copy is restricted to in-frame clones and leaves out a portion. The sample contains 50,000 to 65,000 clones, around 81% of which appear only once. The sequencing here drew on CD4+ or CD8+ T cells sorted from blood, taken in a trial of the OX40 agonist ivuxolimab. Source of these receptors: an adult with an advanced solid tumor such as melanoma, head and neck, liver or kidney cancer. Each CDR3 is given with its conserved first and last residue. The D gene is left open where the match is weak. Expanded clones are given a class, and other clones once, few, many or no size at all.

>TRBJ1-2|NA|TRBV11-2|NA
TGTGCCAGCAGCTTAGGGCAGGGTGGATATGGCTACACCTTC
CASSLGQGGYGYTF
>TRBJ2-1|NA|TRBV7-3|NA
TGTGCCAGCAGCTTCGGCAGCTCCTACAATGAGCAGTTCTTC
CASSFGSSYNEQFF
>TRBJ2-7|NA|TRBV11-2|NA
TGTGCCAGCAGCTTAGCAGGGGTAGGAGAGCAGTACTTC
CASSLAGVGEQYF
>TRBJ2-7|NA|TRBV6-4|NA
TGTGCCAGCAGTAACCTATCCAGGACAGTACCATCCTACGAGCAGTACTTC
CASSNLSRTVPSYEQYF
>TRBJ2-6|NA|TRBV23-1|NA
TGCGCCAGCAGTCAAGTCTCTGGGGCCAACGTCCTGACTTTC
CASSQVSGANVLTF
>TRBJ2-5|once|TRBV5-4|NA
TGTGCCAGCAGCCACCTAGACCCGGGGGAGACCCAGTACTTC
CASSHLDPGETQYF
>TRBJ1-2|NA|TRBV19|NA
TGTGCCAGTAGTATATCGGACGGTGGCTACACCTTC
CASSISDGGYTF
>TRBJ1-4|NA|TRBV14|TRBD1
TGTGCCAGCAGCCGAGTACAGGGGTTGGGTGAAAAACTGTTTTTT
CASSRVQGLGEKLFF
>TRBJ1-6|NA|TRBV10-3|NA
TGTGCCATCAGTGGTGACAGGAGGGATAATTCACCCCTCCACTTT
CAISGDRRDNSPLHF
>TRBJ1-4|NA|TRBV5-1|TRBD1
TGCGCCAGCAGCACCCGACAGGGAGGAGAAAAACTGTTTTTT
CASSTRQGGEKLFF
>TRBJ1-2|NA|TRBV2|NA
TGTGCCAGCAGTGGAGGATTCAACTATGGCTACACCTTC
CASSGGFNYGYTF
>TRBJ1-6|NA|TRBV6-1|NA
TGTGCCAGCAAGGAGTTCCCAGATAATTCACCCCTCCACTTT
CASKEFPDNSPLHF
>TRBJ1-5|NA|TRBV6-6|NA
TGTGCCAGCACCAAATTACAGGGAAATCAGCCCCAGCATTTT
CASTKLQGNQPQHF